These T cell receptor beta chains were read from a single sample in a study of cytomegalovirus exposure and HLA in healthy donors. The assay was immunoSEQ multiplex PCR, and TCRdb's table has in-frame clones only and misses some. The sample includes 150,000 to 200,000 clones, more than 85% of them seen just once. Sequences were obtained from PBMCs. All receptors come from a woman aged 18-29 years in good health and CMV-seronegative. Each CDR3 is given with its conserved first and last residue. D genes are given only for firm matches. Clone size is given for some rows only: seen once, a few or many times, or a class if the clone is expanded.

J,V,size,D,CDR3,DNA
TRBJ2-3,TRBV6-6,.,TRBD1,CASSSPITGGAQYF,TGTGCCAGCAGTTCGCCCATCACAGGGGGTGCGCAGTATTTT
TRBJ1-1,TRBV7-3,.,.,CASSLTGTEAFF,TGTGCCAGCAGCTTAACCGGGACAGAAGCTTTCTTT
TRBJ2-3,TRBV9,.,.,CASSVVRDIGTQYF,TGTGCCAGCAGCGTAGTGAGGGACATCGGTACGCAGTATTTT
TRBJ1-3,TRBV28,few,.,CASSHPTGSGNTIYF,TGTGCCAGCAGTCACCCGACAGGCTCTGGAAACACCATATATTTT
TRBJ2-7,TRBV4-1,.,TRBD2,CASSQDRSGSTYEQYF,TGCGCCAGCAGCCAAGATAGAAGCGGGAGTACATACGAGCAGTACTTC
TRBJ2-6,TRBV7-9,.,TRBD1,CASSSTGASSGANVLTF,TGTGCCAGCAGCTCGACAGGGGCCAGCTCTGGGGCCAACGTCCTGACTTTC
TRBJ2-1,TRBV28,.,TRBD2,CASSFTLAGGPSSYNEQFF,TGTGCCAGCAGTTTCACTTTAGCGGGGGGGCCGAGCTCCTACAATGAGCAGTTCTTC
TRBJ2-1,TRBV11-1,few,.,CASSFSTSRVEEQFF,TGTGCCAGCAGCTTTAGTACTTCCCGCGTCGAAGAGCAGTTCTTC
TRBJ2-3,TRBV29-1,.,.,CSPSIRGAQYF,TGCAGCCCCTCGATACGTGGAGCGCAGTATTTT
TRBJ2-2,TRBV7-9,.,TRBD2,CASSLGAPGGGRTGELFF,TGTGCCAGCAGCTTAGGAGCCCCCGGGGGGGGGCGAACCGGGGAGCTGTTTTTT
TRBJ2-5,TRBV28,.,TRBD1,CASSSGQGPYTYF,TGTGCCAGCAGTTCCGGACAGGGGCCCTATACATACTTC
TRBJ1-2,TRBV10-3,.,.,CAISERNYGYTF,TGTGCCATCAGTGAGCGGAACTATGGCTACACCTTC
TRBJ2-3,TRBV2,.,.,CASSPRRSGTDTQYF,TGTGCCAGCAGCCCAAGGAGGTCTGGCACAGATACGCAGTATTTT
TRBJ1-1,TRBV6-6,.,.,CASSYEGWSTEAFF,TGTGCCAGCAGTTACGAGGGTTGGAGCACTGAAGCTTTCTTT
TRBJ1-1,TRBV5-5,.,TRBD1,CASSHPQGANTEAFF,TGTGCCAGCAGCCACCCACAGGGGGCGAACACTGAAGCTTTCTTT
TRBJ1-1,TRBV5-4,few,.,CASSSDSTEAFF,TGTGCCAGCAGCTCGGACAGCACTGAAGCTTTCTTT
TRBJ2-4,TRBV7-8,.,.,CASSPSIGGVNIQYF,TGTGCCAGCAGCCCGTCGATTGGCGGGGTAAACATTCAGTACTTC
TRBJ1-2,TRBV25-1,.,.,CASSEAARYGYTF,TGTGCCAGCAGTGAGGCTGCGCGGTATGGCTACACCTTC
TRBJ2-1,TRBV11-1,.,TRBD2,CASSSSGSGSYNEQFF,TGTGCCAGCAGTTCTAGCGGATCTGGCTCCTACAATGAGCAGTTCTTC